Sequencing of this T cell receptor (beta chain) was carried out in a study of T cell clonality in common variable immunodeficiency. V was clipped by 3 bases and J by 5 bases; unmatched bases: 11. Germline lookup yields CDR1 SGHRS and CDR2 YFSETQ. CDR3 length: 16 amino acids. For this clone: Its matching antigen is unknown. Read coverage stops 3 residues before the CDR3 terminus; the germline J gene supplies the remainder.

Findings and limits, study-wide: T cell subpopulation sequencing would be needed to explain CVID clonality. Shared TCRbeta clones were fewer between CVID subjects than controls. Common variable immunodeficiency TCR beta sequences reportedly had fewer deletions and N-nucleotide insertions.

Sequencing was performed with immunoSEQ multiplex PCR; in TCRdb, only in-frame clones are kept and a portion is missing. The sample counts about 23,000 clones, none seen once; the ten largest own approximately 9%. All CVID subjects were on immunoglobulin replacement for at least one year. This chain uses TRBV5-1 with TRBJ2-7; 10 positions match TRBD2. This clonotype originated in a human donor with common variable immunodeficiency. The specimen was peripheral blood mononuclear cells. The sequenced CDR3 bases are TGCGCCAGCAGCTCGTCTCTAGCGGGAGATGCCGACGAG. This gives the protein CASSSSLAGDADE. The whole CDR3 sequence reads CASSSSLAGDADEQYF.